The 19 T cell receptor beta chains below come from one sample, sequenced in a study of T cell responses to AZD1222 COVID-19 vaccine. Data came from immunoSEQ multiplex PCR; TCRdb stores just in-frame clones and leaves some out. The table shows under 200,000 clones, with roughly 88% occurring only once. The source material was peripheral blood, sampled on day 0 of AZD1222 vaccination. The receptors originated from an adult in good health.

There are a few counts of this clone. This chain connects TRBV14 to TRBJ2-7; D is uncertain. Trimming left V 7 bases short and J 7 bases short, with 35 bases between. This CDR3 has 19 residues. From germline, CDR1 is SGHDN and CDR2 FVKESK. CDR3 in amino acids: CASIPRSCLPGPPKREQYF. CDR3 nucleotides: TGTGCCAGCATCCCCCGATCCTGCCTACCGGGTCCCCCCAAGAGAGAGCAGTACTTC.

This clone appeared once. The chain carries TRBV3-1 (or the pseudogene TRBV3-2) and TRBJ1-1, with D unresolved. Germline V gives CDR1 LGHDT, CDR2 YNNKEL (reference sequence). V lost 1 base to trimming and J lost 5 bases, with 8 bases between them. This CDR3 spans 13 amino acids. CDR3 protein: CASSQAQWTEAFF. For the CDR3, the DNA is TGTGCCAGCAGCCAAGCTCAATGGACTGAAGCTTTCTTT.

This chain uses TRBV7-6 with TRBJ1-3, with 8 bases that match TRBD1. V gave up 5 bases and J gave up 0 bases; unmatched junction bases: 9. The germline gives CDR1 SGHVS, CDR2 FNYEAQ. CDR3 length equals 17 residues. CDR3 sequence reads: CASSVDRALLSGNTIYF. As DNA, the CDR3 is TGTGCCAGCAGCGTGGACAGGGCTTTACTCTCTGGAAACACCATATATTTT.

The chain links TRBV19 to TRBJ1-2, with D possibly matching TRBD1 (6 bases). Germline loops: CDR1 LNHDA, CDR2 SQIVND (reference sequence). The CDR3 spans 16 residues. The germline V and J ends were trimmed by 7 bases and 0 bases, with 18 bases remaining between them. CDR3 nucleotide sequence: TGTGCCAGTAAACCCACCTCCAGGGGATCTAACTATGGCTACACCTTC. It is translated as CASKPTSRGSNYGYTF.

This clone was picked up a small number of times. The chain has TRBV27 and TRBJ2-3, with D perhaps TRBD1 (5 bases). The CDR3 length is 16 residues. Germline assignment: CDR1 MNHEY and CDR2 SMNVEV (reference sequence). Trimming took off 6 bases at V and 0 bases at J, with 16 bases between the two ends. CDR3 in DNA: TGTGCCAGCAGACCTAGAAGACAGAGTAGCACAGATACGCAGTATTTT. Translating it yields CASRPRRQSSTDTQYF.

The chain carries TRBV11-1 and TRBJ2-5; the match to TRBD1 covers 7 bases. The CDR3 consists of 13 residues. The germline gives CDR1 SGHAT, CDR2 FQDESV (reference sequence). With V trimmed by 5 bases and J by 4 bases, 4 bases remained unmatched. The CDR3 here is CASSRQGRETQYF. CDR3 coding DNA: TGTGCCAGCAGCCGACAGGGAAGAGAGACCCAGTACTTC.

J is TRBJ2-5 and V is TRBV6-2 or TRBV6-3, with 11 bases identical to TRBD2. The V and J ends lost 4 bases and 1 base, in that order; junction bases with no gene match: 8. CDR3 length: 17 amino acids. The germline gives CDR1 MNHEY, CDR2 SVGEGT. DNA of the CDR3: TGTGCCAGCAGTTTCGGTCGACTAGCGGGGAGCCAAGAGACCCAGTACTTC. The encoded protein is CASSFGRLAGSQETQYF.

J is TRBJ1-1 and V is TRBV19, with no clear D. This CDR3 has 13 residues. The germline V gene has CDR1 LNHDA and CDR2 SQIVND (reference sequence). Trimming stripped 5 bases from V and 1 base from J, with 8 bases between. The DNA for the CDR3 is TGTGCCAGTAGTGTCGGTCCGAACACTGAAGCTTTCTTT. This gives the protein CASSVGPNTEAFF.

The chain carries TRBV19 and TRBJ2-1; TRBD2 agrees at 8 bases. The CDR3 is 21 amino acids. Germline-derived CDR1 and CDR2 are LNHDA and SQIVND (reference sequence). Germline trimming cut 0 bases from V and 6 bases from J; bases unmatched to any gene: 22. CDR3 in amino acids: CASSIDRPGGVGLARPNEQFF. In DNA, the CDR3 is TGTGCCAGTAGTATAGATAGACCCGGGGGCGTAGGACTAGCTCGGCCCAATGAGCAGTTCTTC.

V gene TRBV7-9 combines with J gene TRBJ2-5, with a tentative D call TRBD1 (7 bases). V lost 2 bases to trimming and J lost 4 bases, with 14 bases between them. This CDR3 has 15 amino acids. Per the germline V gene, CDR1 is SEHNR and CDR2 is FQNEAQ (reference sequence). CDR3 nucleotide sequence: TGTGCCAGCAGCTTACGACAGGGTAGCGGAGAGACCCAGTACTTC. Amino acid sequence: CASSLRQGSGETQYF.

This sequence joins TRBV27 and TRBJ2-1; the match to TRBD1 covers 9 bases. The germline gives CDR1 MNHEY, CDR2 SMNVEV (reference sequence). V trimming: 3 bases; J trimming: 4 bases; junction bases outside the gene matches: 10. The CDR3 totals 17 residues. The CDR3 DNA sequence: TGTGCCAGCAGTTTGGAATTTCGGGGACAGGGATACAATGAGCAGTTCTTC. Translated, it gives CASSLEFRGQGYNEQFF.

V is TRBV5-1 and J is TRBJ2-7; TRBD2 matches 8 bases. The CDR3 length is 14 residues. V trimming: 1 base; J trimming: 0 bases; junction bases outside the gene matches: 0. Germline V lookup: CDR1 SGHRS, CDR2 YFSETQ. For the CDR3, the DNA is TGCGCCAGCAGCTTGACTAGCGGCTCCTACGAGCAGTACTTC. It specifies CASSLTSGSYEQYF.

This clone was seen a single time. The CDR3 region has the DNA TGCAGCGTAGGGACAGTGGAGACCCAGTACTTC. Translated: CSVGTVETQYF. V is TRBV29-1 and J is TRBJ2-5, with 7 bases fitting TRBD1. Germline V lookup: CDR1 SQVTM, CDR2 ANQGSEA. CDR3 length: 11 amino acids. J lost 5 bases, V lost 6 bases, and 3 bases had no gene match. Full variable domain (missing parts from reference TRBV29-1 and TRBJ2-5): SAVISQKPSRDICQRGTSLTIQCQVDSQVTMMFWYRQQPGQSLTLIATANQGSEATYESGFVIDKFPISRPNLTFSTLTVSNMSPEDSSIYLCSVGTVETQYFGPGTRLLVL.

The V call is TRBV20-1, the J call TRBJ1-2; D unresolved. This CDR3 contains 10 residues. The ends were cut back, 3 bases at V and 8 bases at J, with 7 bases in the middle. Germline CDR1 DFQATT, CDR2 SNEGSKA (reference sequence). CDR3 sequence: CSASFGGYTF. In DNA form, the CDR3 reads TGCAGTGCTAGTTTCGGGGGCTACACCTTC.

The chain couples TRBV27 to TRBJ1-4; no reliable D call. CDR1 is MNHEY, CDR2 SMNVEV, per germline (reference sequence). V lost 2 bases, J lost 5 bases, and 12 bases lay in between. The CDR3 is made up of 15 amino acids. CDR3 amino acids: CASSLTRPRNEKLFF. CDR3 bases: TGTGCCAGCAGTTTAACCCGGCCTCGAAATGAAAAACTGTTTTTT.

This clone was observed a single time. The CDR3 reads CASSLNRADTQYF. CDR3 nucleotide sequence: TGTGCCAGCAGCCTGAACAGGGCAGATACGCAGTATTTT. The V and J genes are TRBV6-5 and TRBJ2-3; TRBD1 might be the D (6 bases). The V gene's germline CDR1 is MNHEY and CDR2 SVGAGI. The CDR3 covers 13 residues. Trimming pared 6 bases from V and 4 bases from J, leaving 11 bases between.

This chain joins TRBV7-6 and TRBJ1-5, with 10 bases identical to TRBD1. The trim removed 4 bases at V and 7 bases at J, leaving 4 bases unmatched. This CDR3 has 14 residues. CDR1 and CDR2 from the germline V gene are SGHVS and FNYEAQ. The CDR3 DNA follows: TGTGCCAGCAGCTCTGGACAGGGGGGACAGCCCCAGCATTTT. Its translation is CASSSGQGGQPQHF.

This chain connects TRBV11-2 to TRBJ1-1, with D maybe TRBD1 (6 bases). The CDR3 sequence is 16 residues long. Trimming pared 0 bases from V and 1 base from J, leaving 12 bases between. Germline CDR1 and CDR2: SGHAT and FQNNGV. CDR3: CASSLDLQGWNTEAFF. The CDR3 coding sequence is TGTGCCAGCAGCTTAGATCTTCAGGGGTGGAACACTGAAGCTTTCTTT.

With respect to this clone: This specimen includes other DNA sequences encoding the same CDR3. The chain has TRBV7-2 and TRBJ2-2; D unclear. Germline V CDR1 and CDR2: SGHTA, FQGNSA. V lost 0 bases, J lost 5 bases, and 4 bases lay in between. CDR3 length: 13 residues. The CDR3 DNA reads as TGTGCCAGCAGCTTAGCGAGGACCGGGGAGCTGTTTTTT. This codes for CASSLARTGELFF. The entire variable domain, with the rest obtained from reference TRBV7-2 and TRBJ2-2, is as follows: GAGVSQSPSNKVTEKGKDVELRCDPISGHTALYWYRQSLGQGLEFLIYFQGNSAPDKSGLPSDRFSAERTGGSVSTLTIQRTQQEDSAVYLCASSLARTGELFFGEGSRLTVL.